These 10 T cell receptor beta chains were sequenced from one sample in a study of blood T cell repertoires in COVID-19. Measured with immunoSEQ multiplex PCR; TCRdb has only the in-frame clones, and not every one. The profile covers about 220,000 clones, with roughly four fifths appearing a single time and less than 4% taken by the ten largest. The sequenced material came from PBMCs or T cells enriched from blood (not recorded which). Every receptor here comes from a woman aged 40 to 50 who had been exposed to COVID-19.

The V gene is TRBV5-1, the J gene TRBJ1-1, with 7 bases identical to TRBD1. The CDR3 totals 14 residues. Looked up from germline, CDR1 is SGHRS and CDR2 is YFSETQ. V trimming: 4 bases; J trimming: 5 bases; junction bases outside the gene matches: 8. CDR3 amino acids: CASSTDREGTEAFF. CDR3 sequence (DNA): TGCGCCAGCAGCACTGACAGGGAAGGGACTGAAGCTTTCTTT.

V is TRBV4-2 and J is TRBJ1-1; no clear D. The V gene lost 1 base and the J gene lost 0 bases, with 12 bases spanning the gap. The CDR3 contains 16 residues. Germline values: CDR1 LGHNA, CDR2 YNFKEQ. The CDR3 sequence: CASSQGQAGMNTEAFF. For the CDR3, the DNA is TGTGCCAGCAGCCAAGGGCAGGCCGGGATGAACACTGAAGCTTTCTTT.

This clone was seen a single time. The J gene is TRBJ2-7, the V gene TRBV5-1; D is possibly TRBD1 (6 bases). This CDR3 has 21 residues. Germline values: CDR1 SGHRS, CDR2 YFSETQ. The V gene lost 5 bases and the J gene lost 2 bases, with 35 bases spanning the gap. The CDR3 sequence is CASSRAEHRDLEASGPYEQYF. The CDR3 region has the DNA TGCGCCAGCAGTCGAGCCGAACACAGGGACCTCGAGGCTAGTGGCCCCTACGAGCAGTACTTC.

The CDR3 region is CASSQDAPGIYNEQFF. Written as DNA, the CDR3 is TGTGCCAGCAGCCAAGATGCCCCCGGGATCTACAATGAGCAGTTCTTC. The chain joins TRBV3-1 (or the pseudogene TRBV3-2) to TRBJ2-1, with D perhaps TRBD2 (5 bases). This CDR3 contains 16 residues. Per the germline V gene, CDR1 is LGHDT and CDR2 is YNNKEL (reference sequence). Trimming shortened V by 0 bases and J by 3 bases, and 12 bases separated the two germline ends.

This clone appeared a few times. This rearrangement joins TRBV5-6 to TRBJ2-7; the match to TRBD1 covers 10 bases. The junction had 4 bases not matched to a gene; V was cut back by 4 bases and J by 3 bases. The germline V gene encodes CDR1 SGHDT and CDR2 YYEEEE. CDR3 length equals 14 residues. The CDR3 loop reads CASSKGQGIYEQYF. The CDR3 DNA reads as TGTGCCAGCAGCAAGGGACAGGGGATCTACGAGCAGTACTTC.

The V and J genes are TRBV7-9 and TRBJ1-1; 7 nucleotides match TRBD1. The ends lost 5 bases at V and 7 bases at J; junction bases unmatched: 7. This CDR3 has 13 residues. The V gene's germline CDR1 is SEHNR and CDR2 FQNEAQ (reference sequence). This chain's CDR3 is CASSQTGSYEAFF. CDR3 DNA sequence: TGTGCCAGCAGCCAGACAGGGAGTTATGAAGCTTTCTTT.

CDR3 in DNA: TGTGCCATCAGTCCCCGGGACACCTCCTACAATGAGCAGTTCTTC. Protein product: CAISPRDTSYNEQFF. The rearrangement links TRBV10-3 to TRBJ2-1; D perhaps matches TRBD1 (6 bases). The ends were cut back, 5 bases at V and 0 bases at J, with 11 bases in the middle. The CDR3 sequence is 15 residues long. Germline V gene data show CDR1 as ENHRY and CDR2 as SYGVKD.

The chain couples TRBV7-2 to TRBJ1-2; D is perhaps TRBD1 (5 bases). Germline V gene lookup returns CDR1 SGHTA and CDR2 FQGNSA. Trimming cost V 6 bases and J 4 bases, with 12 bases left between them. This CDR3 comprises 13 residues. The CDR3 sequence is CASRSSGVYGYTF. CDR3 nucleotide sequence: TGTGCCAGCAGGTCCTCGGGGGTCTATGGCTACACCTTC. Full variable domain (rest looked up from reference TRBV7-2 and TRBJ1-2): GAGVSQSPSNKVTEKGKDVELRCDPISGHTALYWYRQSLGQGLEFLIYFQGNSAPDKSGLPSDRFSAERTGGSVSTLTIQRTQQEDSAVYLCASRSSGVYGYTFGSGTRLTVV.

The chain carries TRBV3-1 (or the pseudogene TRBV3-2) and TRBJ2-2; D remains unclear. The V end was cut by 4 bases, the J end by 7 bases, with 10 bases between. Looked up from germline, CDR1 is LGHDT and CDR2 is YNNKEL (reference sequence). The CDR3 extends over 13 amino acids. The CDR3 sequence is CASSPPPGGELFF. For the CDR3, the DNA is TGTGCCAGCAGCCCCCCCCCGGGCGGGGAGCTGTTTTTT.

This clone was counted only a few times. The CDR3 is CASSTRSLTEAFF. The CDR3 DNA sequence: TGTGCCAGTAGTACCCGGTCATTGACTGAAGCTTTCTTT. V usage is TRBV19 and J usage is TRBJ1-1; D remains unclear. This CDR3 region has 13 residues. The germline V and J ends were trimmed by 4 bases and 5 bases, with 11 bases remaining between them. Germline V gene data show CDR1 as LNHDA and CDR2 as SQIVND (reference sequence).